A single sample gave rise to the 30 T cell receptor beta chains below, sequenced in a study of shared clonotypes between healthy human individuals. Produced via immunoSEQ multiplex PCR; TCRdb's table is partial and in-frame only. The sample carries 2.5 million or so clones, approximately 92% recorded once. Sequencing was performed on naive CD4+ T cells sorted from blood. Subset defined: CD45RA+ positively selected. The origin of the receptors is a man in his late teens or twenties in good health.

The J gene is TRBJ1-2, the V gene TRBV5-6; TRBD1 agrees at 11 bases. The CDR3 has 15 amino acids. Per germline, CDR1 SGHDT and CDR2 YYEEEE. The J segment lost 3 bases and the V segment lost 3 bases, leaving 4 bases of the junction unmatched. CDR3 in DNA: TGTGCCAGCAGCTCACCGGGACAGGGGGACTATGGCTACACCTTC. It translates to CASSSPGQGDYGYTF.

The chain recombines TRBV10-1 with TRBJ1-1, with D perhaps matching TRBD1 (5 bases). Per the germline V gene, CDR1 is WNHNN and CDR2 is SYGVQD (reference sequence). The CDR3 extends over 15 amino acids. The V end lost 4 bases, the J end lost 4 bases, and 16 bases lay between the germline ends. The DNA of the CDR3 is TGCGCCAGCAGTGGGTCTCTCTGGGGCGGCACTGAAGCTTTCTTT. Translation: CASSGSLWGGTEAFF.

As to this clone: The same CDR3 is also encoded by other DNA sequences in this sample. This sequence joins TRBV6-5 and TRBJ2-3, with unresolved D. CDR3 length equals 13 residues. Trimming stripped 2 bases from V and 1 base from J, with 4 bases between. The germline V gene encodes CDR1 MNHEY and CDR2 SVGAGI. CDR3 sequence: CASSYGGTDTQYF. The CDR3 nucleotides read TGTGCCAGCAGTTACGGCGGCACAGATACGCAGTATTTT.

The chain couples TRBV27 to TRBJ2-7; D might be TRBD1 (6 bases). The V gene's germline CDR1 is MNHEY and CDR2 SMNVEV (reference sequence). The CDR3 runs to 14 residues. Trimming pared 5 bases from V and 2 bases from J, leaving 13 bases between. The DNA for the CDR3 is TGTGCCAGCAGTGCATCGACAGGTACCTACGAGCAGTACTTC. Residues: CASSASTGTYEQYF.

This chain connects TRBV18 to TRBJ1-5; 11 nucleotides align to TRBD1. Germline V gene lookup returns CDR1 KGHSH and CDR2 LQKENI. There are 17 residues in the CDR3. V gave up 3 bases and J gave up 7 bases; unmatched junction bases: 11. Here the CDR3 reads CASSPPPGTGGGQPQHF. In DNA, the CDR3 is TGTGCCAGCTCACCTCCACCCGGGACAGGGGGGGGGCAGCCCCAGCATTTT.

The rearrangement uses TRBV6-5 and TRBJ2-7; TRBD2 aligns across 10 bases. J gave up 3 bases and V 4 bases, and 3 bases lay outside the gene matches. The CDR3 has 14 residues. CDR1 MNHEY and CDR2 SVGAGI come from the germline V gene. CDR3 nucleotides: TGTGCCAGCAGTTCCAGGACTAGCGGCTACGAGCAGTACTTC. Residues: CASSSRTSGYEQYF.

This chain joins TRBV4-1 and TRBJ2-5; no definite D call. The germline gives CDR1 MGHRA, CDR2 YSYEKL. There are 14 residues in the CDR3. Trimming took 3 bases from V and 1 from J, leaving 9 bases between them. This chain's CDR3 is CASSHRWVQETQYF. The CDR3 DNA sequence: TGCGCCAGCAGCCACCGATGGGTCCAAGAGACCCAGTACTTC.

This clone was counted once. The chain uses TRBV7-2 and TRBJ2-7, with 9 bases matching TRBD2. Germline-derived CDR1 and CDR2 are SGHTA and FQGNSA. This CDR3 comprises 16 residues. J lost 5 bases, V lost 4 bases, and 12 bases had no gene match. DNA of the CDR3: TGTGCCAGCAGCTCGACTACCGGGACTAGCTACCACGAGCAGTACTTC. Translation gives CASSSTTGTSYHEQYF.

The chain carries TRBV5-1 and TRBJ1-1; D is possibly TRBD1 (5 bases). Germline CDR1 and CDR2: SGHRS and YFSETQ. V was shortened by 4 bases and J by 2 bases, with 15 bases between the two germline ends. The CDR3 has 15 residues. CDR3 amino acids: CASSISPGANTEAFF. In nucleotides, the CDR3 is TGCGCCAGCAGCATATCCCCCGGGGCCAACACTGAAGCTTTCTTT. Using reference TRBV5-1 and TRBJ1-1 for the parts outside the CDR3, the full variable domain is KAGVTQTPRYLIKTRGQQVTLSCSPISGHRSVSWYQQTPGQGLQFLFEYFSETQRNKGNFPGRFSGRQFSNSRSEMNVSTLELGDSALYLCASSISPGANTEAFFGQGTRLTVV.

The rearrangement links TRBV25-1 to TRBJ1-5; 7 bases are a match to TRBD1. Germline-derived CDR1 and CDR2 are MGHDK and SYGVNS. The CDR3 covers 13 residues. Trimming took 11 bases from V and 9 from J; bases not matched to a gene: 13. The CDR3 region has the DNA TGTGCCCCGGGCCAGGGGGTACGTCGGCCCCAGCATTTT. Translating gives CAPGQGVRRPQHF.

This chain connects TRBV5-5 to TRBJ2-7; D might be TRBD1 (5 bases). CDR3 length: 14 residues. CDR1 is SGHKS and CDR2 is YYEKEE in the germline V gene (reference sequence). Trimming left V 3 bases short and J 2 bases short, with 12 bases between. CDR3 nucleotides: TGTGCCAGCAGCTCATTAGGGGCCCCCTACGAGCAGTACTTC. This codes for CASSSLGAPYEQYF.

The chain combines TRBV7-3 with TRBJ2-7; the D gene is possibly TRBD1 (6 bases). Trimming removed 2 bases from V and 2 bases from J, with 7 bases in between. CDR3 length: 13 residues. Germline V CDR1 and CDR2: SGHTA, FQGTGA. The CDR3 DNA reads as TGTGCCAGCAGCTTAGAGGGGGCCTACGAGCAGTACTTC. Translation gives CASSLEGAYEQYF.

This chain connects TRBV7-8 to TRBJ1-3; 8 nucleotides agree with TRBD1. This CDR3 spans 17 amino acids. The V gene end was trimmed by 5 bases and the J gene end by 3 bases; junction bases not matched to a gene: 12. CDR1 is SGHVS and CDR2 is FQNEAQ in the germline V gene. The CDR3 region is CASSTRTGTFFGNTIYF. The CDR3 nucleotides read TGTGCCAGCAGCACACGGACAGGGACTTTTTTTGGAAACACCATATATTTT.

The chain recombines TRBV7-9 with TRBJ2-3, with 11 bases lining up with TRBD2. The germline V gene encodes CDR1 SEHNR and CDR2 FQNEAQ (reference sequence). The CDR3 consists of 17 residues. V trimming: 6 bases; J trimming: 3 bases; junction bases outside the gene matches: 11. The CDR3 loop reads CASSFGPTSGRTDTQYF. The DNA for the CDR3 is TGTGCCAGCAGTTTCGGACCCACTAGCGGGAGAACAGATACGCAGTATTTT. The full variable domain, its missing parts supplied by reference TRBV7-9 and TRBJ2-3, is DTGVSQNPRHKITKRGQNVTFRCDPISEHNRLYWYRQTLGQGPEFLTYFQNEAQLEKSRLLSDRFSAERPKGSFSTLEIQRTEQGDSAMYLCASSFGPTSGRTDTQYFGPGTRLTVL.

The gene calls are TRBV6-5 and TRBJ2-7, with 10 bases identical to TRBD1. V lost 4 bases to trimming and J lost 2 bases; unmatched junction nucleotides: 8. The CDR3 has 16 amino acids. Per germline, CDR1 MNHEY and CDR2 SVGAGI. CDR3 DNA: TGTGCCAGCAGTTTAAGGGGGACAGGGGTTCCCTACGAGCAGTACTTC. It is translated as CASSLRGTGVPYEQYF.

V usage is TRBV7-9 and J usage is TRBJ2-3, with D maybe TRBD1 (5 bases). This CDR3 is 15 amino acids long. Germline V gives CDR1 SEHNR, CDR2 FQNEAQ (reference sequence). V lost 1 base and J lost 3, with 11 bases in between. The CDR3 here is CASSLGSGHTDTQYF. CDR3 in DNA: TGTGCCAGCAGCTTAGGGTCAGGACATACAGATACGCAGTATTTT.

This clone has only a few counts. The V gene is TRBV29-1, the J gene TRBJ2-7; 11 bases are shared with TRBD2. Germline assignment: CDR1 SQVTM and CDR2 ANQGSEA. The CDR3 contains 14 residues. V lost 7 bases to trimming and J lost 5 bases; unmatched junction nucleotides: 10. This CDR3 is CSAQTSGVADEQYF. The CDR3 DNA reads TGCAGCGCTCAGACTAGCGGGGTAGCGGACGAGCAGTACTTC.

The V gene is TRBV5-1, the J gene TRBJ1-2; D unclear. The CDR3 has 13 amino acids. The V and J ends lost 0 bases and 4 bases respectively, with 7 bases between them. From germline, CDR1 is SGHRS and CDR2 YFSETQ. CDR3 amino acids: CASSLAPVYGYTF. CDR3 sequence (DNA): TGCGCCAGCAGCTTGGCCCCTGTCTATGGCTACACCTTC. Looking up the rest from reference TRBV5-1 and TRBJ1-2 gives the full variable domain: KAGVTQTPRYLIKTRGQQVTLSCSPISGHRSVSWYQQTPGQGLQFLFEYFSETQRNKGNFPGRFSGRQFSNSRSEMNVSTLELGDSALYLCASSLAPVYGYTFGSGTRLTVV.

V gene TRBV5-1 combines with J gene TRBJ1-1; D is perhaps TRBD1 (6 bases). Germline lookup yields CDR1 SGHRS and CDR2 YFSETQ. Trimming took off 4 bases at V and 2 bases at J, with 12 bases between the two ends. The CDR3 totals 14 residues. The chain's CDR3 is CASSPGQSNTEAFF. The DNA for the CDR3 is TGCGCCAGCAGCCCGGGACAATCAAACACTGAAGCTTTCTTT.

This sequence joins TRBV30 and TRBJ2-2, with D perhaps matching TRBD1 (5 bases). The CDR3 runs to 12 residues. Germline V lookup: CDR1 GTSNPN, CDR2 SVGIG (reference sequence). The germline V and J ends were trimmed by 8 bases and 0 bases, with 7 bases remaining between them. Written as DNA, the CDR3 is TGTGCCGGGGCCGCGAACACCGGGGAGCTGTTTTTT. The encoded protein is CAGAANTGELFF.

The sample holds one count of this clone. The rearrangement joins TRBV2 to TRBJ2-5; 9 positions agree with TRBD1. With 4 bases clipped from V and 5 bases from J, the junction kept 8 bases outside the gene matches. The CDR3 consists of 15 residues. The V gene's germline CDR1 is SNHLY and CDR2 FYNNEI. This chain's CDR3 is CASSGTGGFRETQYF. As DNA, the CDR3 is TGTGCCAGCAGTGGAACAGGGGGCTTTCGGGAGACCCAGTACTTC.

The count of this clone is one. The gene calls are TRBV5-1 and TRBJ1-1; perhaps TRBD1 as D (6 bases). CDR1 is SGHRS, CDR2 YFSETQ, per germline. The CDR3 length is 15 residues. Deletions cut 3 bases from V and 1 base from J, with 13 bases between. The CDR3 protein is CASSWGGQKNTEAFF. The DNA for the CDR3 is TGCGCCAGCAGCTGGGGAGGACAGAAGAACACTGAAGCTTTCTTT. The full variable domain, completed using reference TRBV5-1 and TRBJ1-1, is KAGVTQTPRYLIKTRGQQVTLSCSPISGHRSVSWYQQTPGQGLQFLFEYFSETQRNKGNFPGRFSGRQFSNSRSEMNVSTLELGDSALYLCASSWGGQKNTEAFFGQGTRLTVV.

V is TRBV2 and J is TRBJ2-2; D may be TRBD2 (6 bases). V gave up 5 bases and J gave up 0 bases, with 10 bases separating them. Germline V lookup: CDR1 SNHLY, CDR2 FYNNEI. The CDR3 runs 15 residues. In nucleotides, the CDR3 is TGTGCCAGCAGTTCCCCGGGAGCGAACACCGGGGAGCTGTTTTTT. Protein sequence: CASSSPGANTGELFF.

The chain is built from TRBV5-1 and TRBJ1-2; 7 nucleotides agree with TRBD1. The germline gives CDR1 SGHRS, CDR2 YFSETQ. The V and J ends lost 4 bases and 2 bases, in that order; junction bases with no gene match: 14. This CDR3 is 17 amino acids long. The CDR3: CASSPFSGTEINYGYTF. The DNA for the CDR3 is TGCGCCAGCAGCCCTTTTTCCGGGACAGAGATCAACTATGGCTACACCTTC.

The CDR3 spells CASSLDQNSLSSYEQYF. In DNA form, the CDR3 reads TGTGCCAGCAGCTTAGATCAGAACTCATTGAGCTCCTACGAGCAGTACTTC. The rearrangement links TRBV11-2 to TRBJ2-7; D not resolved. V gave up 0 bases and J gave up 0 bases, with 15 bases separating them. The germline CDR1 and CDR2 sequences are SGHAT and FQNNGV. The length of the CDR3 is 17 residues.

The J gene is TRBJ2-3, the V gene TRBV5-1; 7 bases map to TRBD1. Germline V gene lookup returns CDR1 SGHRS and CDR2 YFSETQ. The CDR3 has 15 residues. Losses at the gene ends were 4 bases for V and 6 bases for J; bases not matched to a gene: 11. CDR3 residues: CASSPPTGKGDTQYF. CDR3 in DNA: TGCGCCAGCAGCCCTCCGACAGGGAAGGGCGATACGCAGTATTTT.

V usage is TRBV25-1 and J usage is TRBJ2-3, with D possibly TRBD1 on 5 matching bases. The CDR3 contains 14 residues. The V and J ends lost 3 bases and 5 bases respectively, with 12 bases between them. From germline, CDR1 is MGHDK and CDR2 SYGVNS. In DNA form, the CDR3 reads TGTGCCAGCAGTGATCGTAGGGGCGTAGATACGCAGTATTTT. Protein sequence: CASSDRRGVDTQYF.

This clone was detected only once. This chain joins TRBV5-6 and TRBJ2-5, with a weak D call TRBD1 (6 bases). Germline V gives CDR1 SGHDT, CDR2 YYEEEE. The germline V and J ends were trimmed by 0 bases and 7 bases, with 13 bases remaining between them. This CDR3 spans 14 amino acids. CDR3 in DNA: TGTGCCAGCAGCTTGGCGACAGGCTTCGGGACCCAGTACTTC. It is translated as CASSLATGFGTQYF. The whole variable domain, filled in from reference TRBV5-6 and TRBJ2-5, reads DAGVTQSPTHLIKTRGQQVTLRCSPKSGHDTVSWYQQALGQGPQFIFQYYEEEERQRGNFPDRFSGHQFPNYSSELNVNALLLGDSALYLCASSLATGFGTQYFGPGTRLLVL.

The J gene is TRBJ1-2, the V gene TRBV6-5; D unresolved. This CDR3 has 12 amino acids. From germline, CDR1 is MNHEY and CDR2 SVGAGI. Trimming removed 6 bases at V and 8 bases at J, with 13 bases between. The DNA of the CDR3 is TGTGCCAGCAGGATGGGGATGCTGGGCTACACCTTC. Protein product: CASRMGMLGYTF.

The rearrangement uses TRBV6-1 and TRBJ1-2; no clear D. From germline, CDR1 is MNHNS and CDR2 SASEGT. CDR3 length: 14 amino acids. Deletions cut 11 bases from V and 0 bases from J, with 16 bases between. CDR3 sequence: CAGSRAGSNYGYTF. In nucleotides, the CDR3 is TGTGCCGGGAGCCGTGCGGGATCTAACTATGGCTACACCTTC.